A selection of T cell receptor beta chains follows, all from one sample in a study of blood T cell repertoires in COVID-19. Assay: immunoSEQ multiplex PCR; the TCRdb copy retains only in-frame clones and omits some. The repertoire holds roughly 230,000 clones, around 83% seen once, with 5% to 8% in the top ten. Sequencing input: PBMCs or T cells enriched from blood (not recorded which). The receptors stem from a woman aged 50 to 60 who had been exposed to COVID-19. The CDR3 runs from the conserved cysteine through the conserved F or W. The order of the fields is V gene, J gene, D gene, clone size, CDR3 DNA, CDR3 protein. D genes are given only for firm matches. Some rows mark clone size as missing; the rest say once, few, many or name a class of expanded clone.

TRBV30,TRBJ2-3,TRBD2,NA,TGTGCCTGGACAAGGCTAGCGGGGGACACAGATACGCAGTATTTT,CAWTRLAGDTDTQYF
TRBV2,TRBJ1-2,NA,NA,TGTGCCAGCAGCTACAGATTACCTGGCTACACCTTC,CASSYRLPGYTF
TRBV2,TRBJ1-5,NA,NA,TGTGCCAGCAGTGAAGGGGGCGGCCAGCCCCAGCATTTT,CASSEGGGQPQHF
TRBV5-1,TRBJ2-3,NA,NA,TGCGCCAGCAGCCTGGCCGGTAGCCGGGGAGATACGCAGTATTTT,CASSLAGSRGDTQYF
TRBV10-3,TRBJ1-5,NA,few,TGTGCCATCAGTCCGAGGGATGGAAATCAGCCCCAGCATTTT,CAISPRDGNQPQHF
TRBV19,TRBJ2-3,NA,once,TGTGCCAGTAGTATGGAGGCGGTCCCACGGGATACGCAGTATTTT,CASSMEAVPRDTQYF
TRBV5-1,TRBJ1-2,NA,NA,TGCGCCAGCAGAATGGCCGGGGATTATGGCTACACCTTC,CASRMAGDYGYTF
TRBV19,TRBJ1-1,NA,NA,TGTGCCAGTAGTACGACAGCGAACACTGAAGCTTTCTTT,CASSTTANTEAFF
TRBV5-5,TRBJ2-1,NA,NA,TGTGCCAGCAGCTTGTACGGCCACCCAGGTGAGCAGTTCTTC,CASSLYGHPGEQFF
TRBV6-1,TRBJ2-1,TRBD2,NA,TGTGCCAGCAGTGGGTCGACTAGCGGGGGACTCTACAATGAGCAGTTCTTC,CASSGSTSGGLYNEQFF
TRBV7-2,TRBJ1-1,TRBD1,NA,TGTGCCAGCAGCCTAGCAGGGGGAAGGGGGACTGAAGCTTTCTTT,CASSLAGGRGTEAFF
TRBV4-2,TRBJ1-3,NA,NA,TGTGCCAGCAGCAACCAAAGGGGTGGAAACACCATATATTTT,CASSNQRGGNTIYF
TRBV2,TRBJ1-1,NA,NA,TGTGCCAGCATCCGAGTATCTGAAGCTTTCTTT,CASIRVSEAFF
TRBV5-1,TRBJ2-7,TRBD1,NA,TGCGCCAGCAGCTCAGACAGGGGGCGCGGCGAGCAGTACTTC,CASSSDRGRGEQYF
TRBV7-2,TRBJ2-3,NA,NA,TGTGCCAGCAGCTTATTATCAGGGTCTAGCACAGATACGCAGTATTTT,CASSLLSGSSTDTQYF
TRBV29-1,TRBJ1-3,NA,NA,TGCAGCGTTGTATCTAGGGGATCTGGAAACACCATATATTTT,CSVVSRGSGNTIYF
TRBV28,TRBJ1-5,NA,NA,TGTGCCAGCAGTCTGGGGGGGGCGTGGAGCAATCAGCCCCAGCATTTT,CASSLGGAWSNQPQHF
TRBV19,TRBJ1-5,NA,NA,TGTGCCAGTAGTTCCCAGGGGAATCAGCCCCAGCATTTT,CASSSQGNQPQHF
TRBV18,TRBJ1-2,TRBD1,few,TGTGCCAGCTCACCTGAGACAGGGTACGGTGGCTACACCTTC,CASSPETGYGGYTF
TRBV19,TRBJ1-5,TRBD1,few,TGTGCCAGTAGTGCCACAGGGGCCGGGCAGCCCCAGCATTTT,CASSATGAGQPQHF
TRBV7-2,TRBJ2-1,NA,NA,TGTGCCAGCAGCCGCAAATTAGCTAGCTCCTACAATGAGCAGTTCTTC,CASSRKLASSYNEQFF
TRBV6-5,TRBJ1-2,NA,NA,TGTGCCATCGGAAAGGGGGACTATGGCTACACCTTC,CAIGKGDYGYTF
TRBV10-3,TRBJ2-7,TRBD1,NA,TGTGCCTCCTCCACCATAAGGGGGCGAGGCTACGAGCAGTACTTC,CASSTIRGRGYEQYF
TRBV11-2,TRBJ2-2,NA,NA,TGTGCCAGCAGCCCACCGGGGGACTACACCGGGGAGCTGTTTTTT,CASSPPGDYTGELFF
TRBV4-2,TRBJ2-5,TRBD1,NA,TGTGCCAGCAGCCAAGAGTCCGGGACAGGGAGGGAGACCCAGTACTTC,CASSQESGTGRETQYF
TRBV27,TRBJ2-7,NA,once,TGTGCCAGCAGTCCCAGGGGCCCCTCCTACGAGCAGTACTTC,CASSPRGPSYEQYF
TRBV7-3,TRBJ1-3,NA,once,TGTGCCAGCGGATTCCACAGGCGAATCTCTGGAAACACCATATATTTT,CASGFHRRISGNTIYF
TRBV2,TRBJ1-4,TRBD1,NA,TGTGCCAGCAGTGCTGCCGGGACAGGGAGAAGAAAACTGTTTTTT,CASSAAGTGRRKLFF
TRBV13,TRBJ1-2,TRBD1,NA,TGTGCCAGCAGCTTCGGCCCCAGGGGGGACTATGGCTACACCTTC,CASSFGPRGDYGYTF
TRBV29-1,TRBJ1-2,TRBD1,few,TGCAGCGTTGGACAGGGAAAAGGCTACACCTTC,CSVGQGKGYTF
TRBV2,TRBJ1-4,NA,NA,TGTGCCAGCAGTGAAGACAGAACAACTAATGAAAAACTGTTTTTT,CASSEDRTTNEKLFF
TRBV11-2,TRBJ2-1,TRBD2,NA,TGTGCCAGCAGCCGCTCCGGTCTAGCGGGGACTTACAATGAGCAGTTCTTC,CASSRSGLAGTYNEQFF
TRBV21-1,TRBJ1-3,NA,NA,TGTGCCAGCCGGATGGGGGGGCAGAATGGAAACACCATATATTTT,CASRMGGQNGNTIYF
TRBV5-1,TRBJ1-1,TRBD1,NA,TGCGCCAGCAGCCTCAACAGGGGCGGAGGGAACACTGAAGCTTTCTTT,CASSLNRGGGNTEAFF
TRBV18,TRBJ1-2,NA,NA,TGTGCCAGCTCACCACTTTCTACTAACTATGGCTACACCTTC,CASSPLSTNYGYTF
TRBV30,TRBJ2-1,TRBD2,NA,TGTGCCTCGAACTCGGCGGAGCGGGGGAGAAATGAGCAGTTCTTC,CASNSAERGRNEQFF
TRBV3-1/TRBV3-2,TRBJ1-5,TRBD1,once,TGTGCCAGCAGCCAAGATCCCTGGGGACAGAAAAGCCATCAGCATTTT,CASSQDPWGQKSHQHF